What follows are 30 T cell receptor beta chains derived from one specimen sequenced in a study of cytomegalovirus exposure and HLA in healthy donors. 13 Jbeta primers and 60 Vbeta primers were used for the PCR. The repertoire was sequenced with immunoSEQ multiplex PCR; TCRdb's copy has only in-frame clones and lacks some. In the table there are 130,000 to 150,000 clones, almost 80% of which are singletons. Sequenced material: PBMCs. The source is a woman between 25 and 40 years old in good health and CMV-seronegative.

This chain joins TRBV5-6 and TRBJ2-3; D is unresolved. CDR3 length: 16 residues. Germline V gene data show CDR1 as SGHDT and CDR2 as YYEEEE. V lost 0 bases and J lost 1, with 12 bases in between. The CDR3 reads CASSLGPVEGTDTQYF. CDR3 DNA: TGTGCCAGCAGCTTGGGTCCCGTAGAGGGCACAGATACGCAGTATTTT.

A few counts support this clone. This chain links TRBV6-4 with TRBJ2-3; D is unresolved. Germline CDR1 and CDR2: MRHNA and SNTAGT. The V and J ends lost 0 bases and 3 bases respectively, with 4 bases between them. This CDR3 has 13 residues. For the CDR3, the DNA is TGTGCCAGCAGTGACTCGACAACAGATACGCAGTATTTT. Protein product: CASSDSTTDTQYF.

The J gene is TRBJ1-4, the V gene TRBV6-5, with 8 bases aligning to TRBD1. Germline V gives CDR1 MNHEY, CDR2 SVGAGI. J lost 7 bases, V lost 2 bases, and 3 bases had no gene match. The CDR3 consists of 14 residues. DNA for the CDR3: TGTGCCAGCAGTTACGACAGGGGCAGTGAAAAACTGTTTTTT. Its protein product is CASSYDRGSEKLFF.

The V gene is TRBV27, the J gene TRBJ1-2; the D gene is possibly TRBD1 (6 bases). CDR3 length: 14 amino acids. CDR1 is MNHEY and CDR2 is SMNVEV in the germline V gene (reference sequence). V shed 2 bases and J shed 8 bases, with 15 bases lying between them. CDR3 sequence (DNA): TGTGCCAGCAGTTTAGCGCGGGGGGCGGGCGGCTACACCTTC. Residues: CASSLARGAGGYTF.

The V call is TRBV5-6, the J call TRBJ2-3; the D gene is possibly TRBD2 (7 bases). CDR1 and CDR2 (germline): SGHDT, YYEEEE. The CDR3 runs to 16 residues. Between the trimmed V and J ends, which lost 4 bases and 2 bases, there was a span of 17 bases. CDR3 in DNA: TGTGCCAGCAGCGGGGGCCTAGGGGGGGCCACAGATACGCAGTATTTT. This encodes CASSGGLGGATDTQYF.

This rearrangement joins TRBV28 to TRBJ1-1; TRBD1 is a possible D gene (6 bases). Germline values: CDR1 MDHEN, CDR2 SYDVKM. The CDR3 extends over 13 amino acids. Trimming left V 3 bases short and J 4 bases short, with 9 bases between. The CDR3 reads CASSLLGATEAFF. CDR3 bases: TGTGCCAGCAGTTTGTTGGGGGCCACTGAAGCTTTCTTT.

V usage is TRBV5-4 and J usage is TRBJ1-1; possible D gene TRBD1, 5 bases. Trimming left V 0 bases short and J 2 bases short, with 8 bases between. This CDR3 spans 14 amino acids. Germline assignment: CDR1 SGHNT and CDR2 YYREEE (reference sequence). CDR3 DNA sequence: TGTGCCAGCAGCTTGGACAGGATAAACACTGAAGCTTTCTTT. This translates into CASSLDRINTEAFF.

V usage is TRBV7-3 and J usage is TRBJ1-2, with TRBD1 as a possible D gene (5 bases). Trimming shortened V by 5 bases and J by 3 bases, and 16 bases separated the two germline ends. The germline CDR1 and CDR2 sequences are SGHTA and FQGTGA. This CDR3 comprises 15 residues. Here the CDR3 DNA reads TGTGCCAGCAGCCCGGCGGGGGGAGTGGACTATGGCTACACCTTC. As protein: CASSPAGGVDYGYTF.

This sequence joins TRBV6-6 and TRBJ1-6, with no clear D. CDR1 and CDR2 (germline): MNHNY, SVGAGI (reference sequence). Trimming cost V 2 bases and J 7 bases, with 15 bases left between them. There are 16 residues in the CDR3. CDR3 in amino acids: CASSYEGQAPNSPLHF. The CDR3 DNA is TGTGCCAGCAGTTACGAGGGCCAAGCGCCCAATTCACCCCTCCACTTT.

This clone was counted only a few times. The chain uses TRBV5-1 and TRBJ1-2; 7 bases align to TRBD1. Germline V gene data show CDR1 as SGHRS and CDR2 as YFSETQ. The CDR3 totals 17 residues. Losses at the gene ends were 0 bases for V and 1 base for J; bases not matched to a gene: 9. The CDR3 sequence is CASSLAGLGQVNYGYTF. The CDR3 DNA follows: TGCGCCAGCAGCTTGGCCGGTTTAGGACAGGTTAACTATGGCTACACCTTC. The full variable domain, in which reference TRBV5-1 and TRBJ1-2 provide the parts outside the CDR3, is KAGVTQTPRYLIKTRGQQVTLSCSPISGHRSVSWYQQTPGQGLQFLFEYFSETQRNKGNFPGRFSGRQFSNSRSEMNVSTLELGDSALYLCASSLAGLGQVNYGYTFGSGTRLTVV.

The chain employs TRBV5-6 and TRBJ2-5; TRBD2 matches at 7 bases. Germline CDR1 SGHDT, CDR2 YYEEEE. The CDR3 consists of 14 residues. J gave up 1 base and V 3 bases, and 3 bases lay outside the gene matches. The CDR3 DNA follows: TGTGCCAGCAGCTCGGGAGGAAGCCAAGAGACCCAGTACTTC. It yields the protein CASSSGGSQETQYF.

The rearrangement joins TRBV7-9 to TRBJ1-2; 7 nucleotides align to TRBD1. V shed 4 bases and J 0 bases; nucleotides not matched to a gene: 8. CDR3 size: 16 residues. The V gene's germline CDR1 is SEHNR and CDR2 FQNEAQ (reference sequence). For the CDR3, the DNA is TGTGCCAGCAGCTCCGAGGACAGGCGTCCTAACTATGGCTACACCTTC. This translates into CASSSEDRRPNYGYTF.

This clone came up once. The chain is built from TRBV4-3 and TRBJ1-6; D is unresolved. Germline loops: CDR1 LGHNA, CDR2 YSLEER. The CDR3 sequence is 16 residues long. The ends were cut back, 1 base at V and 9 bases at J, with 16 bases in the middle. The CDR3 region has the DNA TGCGCCAGCAGCCAAGTAGGCGGCCCCGGGGTTTCACCCCTCCACTTT. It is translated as CASSQVGGPGVSPLHF.

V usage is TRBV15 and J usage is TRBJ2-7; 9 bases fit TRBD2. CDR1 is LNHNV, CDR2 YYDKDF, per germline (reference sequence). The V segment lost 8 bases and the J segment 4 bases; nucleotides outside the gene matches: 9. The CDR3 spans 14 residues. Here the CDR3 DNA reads TGTGCCACCGGGGTAGCGGGGGCCACATACGAGCAGTACTTC. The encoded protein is CATGVAGATYEQYF. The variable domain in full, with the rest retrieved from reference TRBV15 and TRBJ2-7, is DAMVIQNPRYQVTQFGKPVTLSCSQTLNHNVMYWYQQKSSQAPKLLFHYYDKDFNNEADTPDNFQSRRPNTSFCFLDIRSPGLGDTAMYLCATGVAGATYEQYFGPGTRLTVT.

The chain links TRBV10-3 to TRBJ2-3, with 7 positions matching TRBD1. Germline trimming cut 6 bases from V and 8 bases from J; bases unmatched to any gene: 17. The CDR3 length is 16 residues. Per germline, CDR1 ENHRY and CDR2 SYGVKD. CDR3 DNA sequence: TGTGCCATCAGACCTCGGGACAGACACGATGGGGTTACGCAGTATTTT. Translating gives CAIRPRDRHDGVTQYF.

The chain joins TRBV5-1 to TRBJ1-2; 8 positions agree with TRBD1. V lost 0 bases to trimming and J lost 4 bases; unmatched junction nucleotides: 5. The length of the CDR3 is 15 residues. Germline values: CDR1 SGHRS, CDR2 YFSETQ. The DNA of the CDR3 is TGCGCCAGCAGCTTGGTATCAGGGGGCTTCTATGGCTACACCTTC. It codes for CASSLVSGGFYGYTF.

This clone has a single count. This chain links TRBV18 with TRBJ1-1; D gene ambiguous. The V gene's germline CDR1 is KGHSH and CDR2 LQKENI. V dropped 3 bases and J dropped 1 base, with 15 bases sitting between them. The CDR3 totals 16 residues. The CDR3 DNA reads TGTGCCAGCTCACCTTCCAGTGGTTCCTCGAACACTGAAGCTTTCTTT. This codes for CASSPSSGSSNTEAFF.

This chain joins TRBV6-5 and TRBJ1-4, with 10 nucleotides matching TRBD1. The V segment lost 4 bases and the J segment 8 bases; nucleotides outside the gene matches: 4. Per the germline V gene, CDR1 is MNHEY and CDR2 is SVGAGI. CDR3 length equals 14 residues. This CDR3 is CASSWDRGMEKLFF. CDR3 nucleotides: TGTGCCAGCAGTTGGGACAGGGGAATGGAAAAACTGTTTTTT.

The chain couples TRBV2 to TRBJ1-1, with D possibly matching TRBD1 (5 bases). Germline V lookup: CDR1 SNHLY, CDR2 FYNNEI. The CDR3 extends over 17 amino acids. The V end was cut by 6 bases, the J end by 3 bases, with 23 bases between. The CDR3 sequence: CASSPIWGGVRDTEAFF. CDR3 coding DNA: TGTGCCAGCAGCCCCATATGGGGGGGTGTAAGAGACACTGAAGCTTTCTTT.

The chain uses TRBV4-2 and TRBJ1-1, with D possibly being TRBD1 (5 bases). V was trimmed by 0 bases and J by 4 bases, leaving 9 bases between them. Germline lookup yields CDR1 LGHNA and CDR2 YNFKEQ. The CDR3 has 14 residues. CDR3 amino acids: CASSQDRGGTEAFF. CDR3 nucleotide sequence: TGTGCCAGCAGCCAAGATCGGGGGGGCACTGAAGCTTTCTTT.

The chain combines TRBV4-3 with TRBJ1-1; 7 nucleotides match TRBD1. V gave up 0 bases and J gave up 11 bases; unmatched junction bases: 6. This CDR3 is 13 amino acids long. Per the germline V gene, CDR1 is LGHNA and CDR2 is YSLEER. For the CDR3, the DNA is TGCGCCAGCAGCCAAGAGGCAGGGGGTGAGGCTTTCTTT. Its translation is CASSQEAGGEAFF.

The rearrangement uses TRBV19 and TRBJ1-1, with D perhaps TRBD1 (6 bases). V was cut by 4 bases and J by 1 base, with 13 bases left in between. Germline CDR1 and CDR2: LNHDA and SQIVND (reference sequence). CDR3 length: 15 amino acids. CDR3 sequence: CASSSGGAGNTEAFF. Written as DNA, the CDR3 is TGTGCCAGTAGTAGTGGGGGCGCGGGGAACACTGAAGCTTTCTTT.

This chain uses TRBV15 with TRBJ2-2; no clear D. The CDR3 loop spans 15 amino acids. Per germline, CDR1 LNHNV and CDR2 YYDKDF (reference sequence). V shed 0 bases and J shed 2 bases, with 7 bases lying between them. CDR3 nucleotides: TGTGCCACCAGCAGAGATCTACCTAACACCGGGGAGCTGTTTTTT. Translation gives CATSRDLPNTGELFF.

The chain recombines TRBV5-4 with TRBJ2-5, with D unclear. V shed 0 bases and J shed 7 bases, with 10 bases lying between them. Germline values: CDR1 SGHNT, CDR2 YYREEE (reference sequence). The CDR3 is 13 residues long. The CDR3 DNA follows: TGTGCCAGCAGCTTGGACCGCCCCGGGACCCAGTACTTC. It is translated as CASSLDRPGTQYF.

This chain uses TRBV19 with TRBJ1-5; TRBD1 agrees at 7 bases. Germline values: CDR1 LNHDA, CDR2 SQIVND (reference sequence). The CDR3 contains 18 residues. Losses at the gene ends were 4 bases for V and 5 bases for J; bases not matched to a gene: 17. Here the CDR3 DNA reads TGTGCCAGTAGTACTCAGACAGGGCTGATACGGACCCATCAGCCCCAGCATTTT. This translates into CASSTQTGLIRTHQPQHF.

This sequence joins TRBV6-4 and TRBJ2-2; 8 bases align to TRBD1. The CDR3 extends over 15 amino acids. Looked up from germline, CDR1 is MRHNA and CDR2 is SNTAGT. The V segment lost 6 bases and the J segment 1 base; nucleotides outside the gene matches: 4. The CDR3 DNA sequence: TGTGCCAGCAGCTACAGGGGGGAGAACACCGGGGAGCTGTTTTTT. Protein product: CASSYRGENTGELFF.

The CDR3 spells CASSSRLAGEDYEQYF. In DNA, the CDR3 is TGCGCCAGCAGCTCGCGACTAGCGGGGGAGGACTACGAGCAGTACTTC. V and J are TRBV5-1 and TRBJ2-7, with TRBD2 matching 12 bases. Trimming at V came to 3 bases and at J to 3 bases, leaving 7 bases not matched to a gene. Germline-derived CDR1 and CDR2 are SGHRS and YFSETQ. This CDR3 is built from 16 residues.

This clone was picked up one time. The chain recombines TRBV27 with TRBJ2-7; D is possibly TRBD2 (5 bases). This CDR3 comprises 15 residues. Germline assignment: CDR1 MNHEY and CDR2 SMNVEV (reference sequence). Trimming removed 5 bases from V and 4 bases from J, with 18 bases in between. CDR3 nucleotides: TGTGCCAGCAGTCCACGGGGTTCGCCTCCTTACGAGCAGTACTTC. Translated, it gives CASSPRGSPPYEQYF.

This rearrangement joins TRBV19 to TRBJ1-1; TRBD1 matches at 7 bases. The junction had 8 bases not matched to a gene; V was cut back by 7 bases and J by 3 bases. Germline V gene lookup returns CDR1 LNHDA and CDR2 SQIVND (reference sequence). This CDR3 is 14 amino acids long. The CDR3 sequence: CASTRGGFDTEAFF. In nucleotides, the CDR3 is TGTGCCAGTACGAGAGGGGGCTTTGACACTGAAGCTTTCTTT.

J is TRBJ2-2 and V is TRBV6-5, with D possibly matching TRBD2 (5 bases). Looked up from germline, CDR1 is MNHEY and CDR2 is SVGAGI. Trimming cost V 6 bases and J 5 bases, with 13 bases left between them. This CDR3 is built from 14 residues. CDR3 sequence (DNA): TGTGCCAGCAGGAGGCCCGGAGGAACCGGGGAGCTGTTTTTT. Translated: CASRRPGGTGELFF.